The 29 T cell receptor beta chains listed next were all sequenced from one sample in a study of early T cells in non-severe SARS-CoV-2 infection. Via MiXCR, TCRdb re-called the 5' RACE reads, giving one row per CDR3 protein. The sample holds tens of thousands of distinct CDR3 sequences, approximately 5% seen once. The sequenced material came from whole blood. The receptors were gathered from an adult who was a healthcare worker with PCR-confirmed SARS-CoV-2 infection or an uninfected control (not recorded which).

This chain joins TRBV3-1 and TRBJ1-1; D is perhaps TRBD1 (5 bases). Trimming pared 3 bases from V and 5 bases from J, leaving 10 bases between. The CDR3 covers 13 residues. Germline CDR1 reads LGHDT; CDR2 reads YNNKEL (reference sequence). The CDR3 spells CASSQGGETEAFF. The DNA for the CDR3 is TGTGCCAGCAGCCAGGGGGGAGAGACTGAAGCTTTCTTT.

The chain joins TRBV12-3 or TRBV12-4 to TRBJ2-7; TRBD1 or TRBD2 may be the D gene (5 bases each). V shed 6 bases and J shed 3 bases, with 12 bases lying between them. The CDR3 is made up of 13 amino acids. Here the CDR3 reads CASRPSGGYEQYF. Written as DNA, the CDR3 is TGTGCCAGCAGGCCCAGTGGGGGCTACGAGCAGTACTTC.

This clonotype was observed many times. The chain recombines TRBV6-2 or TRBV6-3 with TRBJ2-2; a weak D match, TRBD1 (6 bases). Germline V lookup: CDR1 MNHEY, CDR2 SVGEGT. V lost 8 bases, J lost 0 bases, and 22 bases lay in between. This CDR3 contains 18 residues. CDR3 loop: CASCSDWDTETNTGELFF. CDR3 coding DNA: TGTGCCAGCTGCAGCGACTGGGACACGGAAACGAACACCGGGGAGCTGTTTTTT.

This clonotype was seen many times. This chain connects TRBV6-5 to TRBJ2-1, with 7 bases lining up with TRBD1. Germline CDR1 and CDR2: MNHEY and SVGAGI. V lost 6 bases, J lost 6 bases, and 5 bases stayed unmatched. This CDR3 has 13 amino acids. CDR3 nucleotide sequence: TGTGCCAGCAGCCTGACAGGGATCAATGAGCAGTTCTTC. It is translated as CASSLTGINEQFF.

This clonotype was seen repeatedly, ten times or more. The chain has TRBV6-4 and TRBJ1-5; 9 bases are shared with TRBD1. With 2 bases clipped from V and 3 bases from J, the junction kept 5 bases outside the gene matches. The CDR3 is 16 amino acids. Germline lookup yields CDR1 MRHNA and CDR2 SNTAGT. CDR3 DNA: TGTGCCAGCAGTGACGGGGACAGGGAGGACAATCAGCCCCAGCATTTT. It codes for CASSDGDREDNQPQHF.

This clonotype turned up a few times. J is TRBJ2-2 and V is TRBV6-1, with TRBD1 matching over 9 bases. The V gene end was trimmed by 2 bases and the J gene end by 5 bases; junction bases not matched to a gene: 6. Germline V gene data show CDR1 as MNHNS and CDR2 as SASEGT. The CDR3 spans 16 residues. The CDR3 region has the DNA TGTGCCAGCAGTGAAACGGGACAGGGAGGAACCGGGGAGCTGTTTTTT. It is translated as CASSETGQGGTGELFF.

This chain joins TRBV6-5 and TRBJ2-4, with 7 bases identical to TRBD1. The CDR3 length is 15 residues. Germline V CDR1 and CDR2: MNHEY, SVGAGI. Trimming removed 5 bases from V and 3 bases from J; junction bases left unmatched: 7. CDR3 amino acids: CASSKQGTDKNIQYF. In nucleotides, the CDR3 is TGTGCCAGCAGTAAACAGGGGACCGACAAAAACATTCAGTACTTC.

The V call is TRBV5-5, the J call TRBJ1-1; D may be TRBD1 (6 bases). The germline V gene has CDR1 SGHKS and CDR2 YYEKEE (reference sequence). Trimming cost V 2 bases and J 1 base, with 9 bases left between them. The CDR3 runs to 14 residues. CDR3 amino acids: CASSFDRTNTEAFF. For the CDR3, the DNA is TGTGCCAGCAGCTTTGACAGGACGAACACTGAAGCTTTCTTT.

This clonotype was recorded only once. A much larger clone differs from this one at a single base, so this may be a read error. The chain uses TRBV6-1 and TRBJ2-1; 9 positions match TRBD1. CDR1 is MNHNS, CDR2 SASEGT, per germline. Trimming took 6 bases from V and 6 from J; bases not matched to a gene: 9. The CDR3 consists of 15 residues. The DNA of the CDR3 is TGTGCCAGCAGCCTTCGGACAGGGGAATCCAATGAGCAGTTCTTC. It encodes CASSLRTGESNEQFF.

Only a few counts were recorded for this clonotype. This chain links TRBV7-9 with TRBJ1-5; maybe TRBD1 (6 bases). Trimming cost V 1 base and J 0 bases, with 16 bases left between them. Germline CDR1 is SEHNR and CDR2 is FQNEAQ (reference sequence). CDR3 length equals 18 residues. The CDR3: CASSLGWVTGDSNQPQHF. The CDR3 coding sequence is TGTGCCAGCAGCTTAGGCTGGGTGACAGGAGATAGCAATCAGCCCCAGCATTTT.

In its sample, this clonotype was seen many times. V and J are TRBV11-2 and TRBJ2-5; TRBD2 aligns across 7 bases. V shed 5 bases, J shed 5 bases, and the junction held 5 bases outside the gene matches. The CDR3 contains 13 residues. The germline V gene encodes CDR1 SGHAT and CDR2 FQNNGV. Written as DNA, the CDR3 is TGTGCCAGCAGCAGCGGGACGATGGAGACCCAGTACTTC. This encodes CASSSGTMETQYF.

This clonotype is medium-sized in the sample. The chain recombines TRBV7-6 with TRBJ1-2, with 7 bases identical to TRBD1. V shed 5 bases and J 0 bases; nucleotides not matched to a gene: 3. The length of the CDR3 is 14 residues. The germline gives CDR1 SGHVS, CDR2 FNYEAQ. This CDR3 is CASSPGTANYGYTF. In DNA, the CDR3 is TGTGCCAGCAGCCCGGGGACAGCTAACTATGGCTACACCTTC.

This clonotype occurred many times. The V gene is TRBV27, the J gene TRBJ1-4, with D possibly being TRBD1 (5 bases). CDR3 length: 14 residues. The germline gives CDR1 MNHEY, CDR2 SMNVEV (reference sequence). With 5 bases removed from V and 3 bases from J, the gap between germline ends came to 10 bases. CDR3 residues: CASSPRGANEKLFF. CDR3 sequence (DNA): TGTGCCAGCAGTCCGCGGGGGGCTAATGAAAAACTGTTTTTT.

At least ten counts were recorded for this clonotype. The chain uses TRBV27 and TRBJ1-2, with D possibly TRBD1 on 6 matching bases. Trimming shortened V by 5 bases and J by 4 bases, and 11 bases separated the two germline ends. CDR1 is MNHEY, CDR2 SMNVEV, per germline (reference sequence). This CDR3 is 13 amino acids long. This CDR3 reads CASSPTGPYGYTF. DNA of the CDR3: TGTGCCAGCAGTCCCACAGGGCCCTATGGCTACACCTTC.

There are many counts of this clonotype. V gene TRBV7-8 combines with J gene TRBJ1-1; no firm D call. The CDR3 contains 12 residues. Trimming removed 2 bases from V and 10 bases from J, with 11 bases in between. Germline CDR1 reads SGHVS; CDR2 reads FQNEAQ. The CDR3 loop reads CASSLLEATAFF. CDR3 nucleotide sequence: TGTGCCAGCAGCTTATTAGAGGCTACAGCTTTCTTT.

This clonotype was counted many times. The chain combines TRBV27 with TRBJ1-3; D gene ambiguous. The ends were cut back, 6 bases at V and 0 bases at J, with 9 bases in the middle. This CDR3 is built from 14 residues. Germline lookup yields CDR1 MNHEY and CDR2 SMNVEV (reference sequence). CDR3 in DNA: TGTGCCAGCAGCCCATCGATCTCTGGAAACACCATATATTTT. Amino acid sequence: CASSPSISGNTIYF.

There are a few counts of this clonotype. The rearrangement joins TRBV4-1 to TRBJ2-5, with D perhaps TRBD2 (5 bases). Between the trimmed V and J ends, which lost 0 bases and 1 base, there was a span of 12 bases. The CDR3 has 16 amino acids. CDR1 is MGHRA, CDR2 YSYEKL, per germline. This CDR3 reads CASSQDRGLAQETQYF. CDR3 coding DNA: TGCGCCAGCAGCCAAGATCGTGGCCTAGCCCAAGAGACCCAGTACTTC.

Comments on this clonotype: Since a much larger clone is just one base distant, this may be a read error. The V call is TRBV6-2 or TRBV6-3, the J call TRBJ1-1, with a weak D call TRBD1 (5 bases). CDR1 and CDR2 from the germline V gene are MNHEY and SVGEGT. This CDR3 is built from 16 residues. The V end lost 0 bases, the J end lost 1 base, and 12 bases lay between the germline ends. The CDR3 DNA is TGTGCCAGCAGTTACTCGGGGGGAGCGCGGAACACTGAAGCTTTCTTT. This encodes CASSYSGGARNTEAFF.

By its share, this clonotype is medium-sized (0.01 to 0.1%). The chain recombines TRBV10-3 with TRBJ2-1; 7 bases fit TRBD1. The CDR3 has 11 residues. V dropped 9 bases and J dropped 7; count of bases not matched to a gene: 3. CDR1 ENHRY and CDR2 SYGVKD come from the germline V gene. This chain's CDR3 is CAIDRENEQFF. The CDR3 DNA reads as TGTGCCATTGACAGGGAGAATGAGCAGTTCTTC.

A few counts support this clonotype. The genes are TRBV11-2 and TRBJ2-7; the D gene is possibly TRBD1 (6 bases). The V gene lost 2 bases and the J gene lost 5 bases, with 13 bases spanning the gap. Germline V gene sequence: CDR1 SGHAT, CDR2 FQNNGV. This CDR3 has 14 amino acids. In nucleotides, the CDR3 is TGTGCCAGCAGCTTACGGCAGGGGTCAGACGAGCAGTACTTC. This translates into CASSLRQGSDEQYF. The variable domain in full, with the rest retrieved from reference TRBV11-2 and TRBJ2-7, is EAGVAQSPRYKIIEKRQSVAFWCNPISGHATLYWYQQILGQGPKLLIQFQNNGVVDDSQLPKDRFSAERLKGVDSTLKIQPAKLEDSAVYLCASSLRQGSDEQYFGPGTRLTVT.

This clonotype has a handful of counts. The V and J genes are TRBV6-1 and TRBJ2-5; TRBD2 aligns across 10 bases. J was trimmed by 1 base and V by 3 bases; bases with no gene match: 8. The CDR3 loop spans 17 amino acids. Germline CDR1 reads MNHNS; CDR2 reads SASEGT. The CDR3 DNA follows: TGTGCCAGCAGTGATTGGCTAGCGGGGGCCCGCCAAGAGACCCAGTACTTC. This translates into CASSDWLAGARQETQYF.

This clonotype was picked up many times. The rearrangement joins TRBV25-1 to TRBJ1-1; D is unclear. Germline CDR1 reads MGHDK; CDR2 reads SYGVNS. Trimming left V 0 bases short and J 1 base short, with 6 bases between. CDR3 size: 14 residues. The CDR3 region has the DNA TGTGCCAGCAGTGAATATACGACGAACACTGAAGCTTTCTTT. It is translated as CASSEYTTNTEAFF.

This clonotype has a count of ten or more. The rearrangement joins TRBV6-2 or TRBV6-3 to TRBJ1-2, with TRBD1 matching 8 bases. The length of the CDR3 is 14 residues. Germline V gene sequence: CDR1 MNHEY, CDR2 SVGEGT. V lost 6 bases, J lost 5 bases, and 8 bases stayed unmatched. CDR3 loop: CASRAQGARYGYTF. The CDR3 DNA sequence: TGTGCCAGCAGAGCGCAGGGGGCGCGGTATGGCTACACCTTC.

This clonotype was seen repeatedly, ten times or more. This chain's CDR3 is CASSRAGTFGEKLFF. The CDR3 DNA sequence: TGTGCCAGCAGTCGCGCCGGGACATTCGGTGAAAAACTGTTTTTT. The chain recombines TRBV7-2 with TRBJ1-4; a weak D match, TRBD1 (6 bases). The germline CDR1 and CDR2 sequences are SGHTA and FQGNSA. The CDR3 runs 15 residues. V was cut by 6 bases and J by 7 bases, with 18 bases left in between.

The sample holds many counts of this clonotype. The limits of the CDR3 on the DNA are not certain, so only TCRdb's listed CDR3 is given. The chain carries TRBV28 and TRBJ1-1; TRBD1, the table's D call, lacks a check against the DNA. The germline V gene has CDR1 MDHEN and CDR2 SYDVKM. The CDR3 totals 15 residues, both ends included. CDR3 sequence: CASSFLWTTDTEAFF.

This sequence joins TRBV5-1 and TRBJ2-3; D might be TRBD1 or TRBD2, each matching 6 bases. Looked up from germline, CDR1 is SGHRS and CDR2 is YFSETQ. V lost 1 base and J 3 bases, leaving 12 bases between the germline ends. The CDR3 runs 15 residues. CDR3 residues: CASSLRGAETDTQYF. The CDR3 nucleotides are TGCGCCAGCAGCTTGAGGGGGGCCGAGACAGATACGCAGTATTTT.

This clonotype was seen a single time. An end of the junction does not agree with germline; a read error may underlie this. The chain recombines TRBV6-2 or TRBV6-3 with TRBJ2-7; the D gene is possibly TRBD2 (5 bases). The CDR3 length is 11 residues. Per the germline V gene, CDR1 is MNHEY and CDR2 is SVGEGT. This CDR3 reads CASIGSEALDF. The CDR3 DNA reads TGTGCCAGCATTGGTTCGGAGGCTCTAGACTTC.

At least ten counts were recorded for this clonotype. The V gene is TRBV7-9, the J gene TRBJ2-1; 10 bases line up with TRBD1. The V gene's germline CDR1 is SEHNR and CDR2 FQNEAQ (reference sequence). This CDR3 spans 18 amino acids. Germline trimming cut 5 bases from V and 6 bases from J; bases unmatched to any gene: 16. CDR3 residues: CASSPRVRGGQGRNEQFF. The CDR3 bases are TGTGCCAGCAGCCCCCGGGTTCGTGGGGGACAGGGGCGCAATGAGCAGTTCTTC.

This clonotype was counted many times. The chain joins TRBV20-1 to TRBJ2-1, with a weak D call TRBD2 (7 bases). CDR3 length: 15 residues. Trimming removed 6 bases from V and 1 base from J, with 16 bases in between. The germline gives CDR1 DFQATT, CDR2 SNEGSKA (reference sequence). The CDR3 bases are TGCAGTGCACCCCTTAGGGGGGGGTCCTACAATGAGCAGTTCTTC. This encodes CSAPLRGGSYNEQFF.